This T cell receptor (beta chain) was documented in a study of blood T cell repertoires in COVID-19. Study details: The United States, Italy and Spain were the sources of the acute and convalescent COVID-19 samples. T cells, B-cell-depleted T cells, or PBMCs supplied cDNA or gDNA.

Authors' analysis steps: For nucleated cells, counts were estimated from reference gene primer amplification. Repertoires were generated with immunoSEQ multiplex PCR, while TCRdb's copy carries only in-frame clones and drops some. For V, J and clone size, that table is used; D and trimming come from the DNA. The sample lists around 150,000 clones, roughly 85% occurring once. Germline CDR1 reads SEHNR; CDR2 reads FQNEAQ (reference sequence). The CDR3 has 14 residues. V gave up 5 bases and J gave up 2 bases, with 11 bases separating them. This clone was seen once. V gene TRBV7-9 combines with J gene TRBJ2-3, with D perhaps matching TRBD1 (5 bases). The TCR comes from a human donor with acute or convalescent COVID-19. The donor label of this sample is uncertain. The sample consisted of peripheral blood. Written as DNA, the CDR3 is TGTGCCAGCAGCCCCTGGGGCGTCACAGATACGCAGTATTTT. Encoded protein: CASSPWGVTDTQYF.